Listed below are T cell receptor beta chains from one sample, sequenced in a study of shared clonotypes between healthy human individuals. The assay was immunoSEQ multiplex PCR, and TCRdb's table has in-frame clones only and misses some. This sample carries some 1.1 million clones, about 72% of them seen once, and the ten largest clones take about 0.94%. The specimen was memory CD4+ T cells from PBMCs. These receptors were taken from a man aged 18-30 years in good health. Some clones in this sample may be carry-over from other donors' samples. Both conserved end residues are part of each CDR3. A D gene is named only where the DNA matches it firmly. Rows may omit the clone size; those that give it use once, few, many or a size class.

>NA|NA|TRBJ2-5|TRBV28
CATLGFQETQYF
TGTGCCACGCTGGGGTTCCAAGAGACCCAGTACTTC
>few|TRBD1|TRBJ2-2|TRBV5-1
CASSSKTSGTATGELFF
TGCGCCAGCAGCTCGAAAACATCCGGGACAGCCACCGGGGAGCTGTTTTTT
>NA|TRBD1|TRBJ2-7|TRBV28
CASRTGLLEQYF
TGTGCCAGCAGGACAGGGTTGCTCGAGCAGTACTTC
>NA|NA|TRBJ1-3|TRBV27
CASSLEAGGNTIYF
TGTGCCAGCAGTTTGGAAGCGGGGGGAAACACCATATATTTT
>NA|NA|TRBJ2-2|TRBV7-9
CASSLGAGQDDTGELFF
TGTGCCAGCAGCTTAGGGGCAGGGCAGGACGACACCGGGGAGCTGTTTTTT
>NA|TRBD2|TRBJ2-1|TRBV5-8
CASSLAASGSSYNEQFF
TGTGCCAGCAGCTTGGCTGCTAGCGGGAGCTCCTACAATGAGCAGTTCTTC
>NA|NA|TRBJ1-2|TRBV7-2
CASSLGGQGVSGYTF
TGTGCCAGCAGCTTAGGCGGGCAGGGTGTAAGTGGCTACACCTTC
>NA|NA|TRBJ1-2|TRBV7-9
CASSLGGTNPYGYTF
TGTGCCAGCAGCTTAGGAGGAACTAACCCCTATGGCTACACCTTC
>NA|TRBD2|TRBJ2-1|TRBV28
CASSLEGTSELGEQFF
TGTGCCAGCAGTTTAGAGGGGACTAGTGAATTAGGGGAGCAGTTCTTC
>NA|NA|TRBJ1-1|TRBV6-5
CASSYDGNTEAFF
TGTGCCAGCAGTTACGATGGGAACACTGAAGCTTTCTTT
>NA|TRBD2|TRBJ2-2|TRBV5-1
CASSLRLSGGNTGELFF
TGCGCCAGCAGCTTGCGGCTTAGCGGGGGGAACACCGGGGAGCTGTTTTTT
>NA|NA|TRBJ1-4|TRBV5-6
CASSFKGLYGNEKLFF
TGTGCCAGCAGCTTCAAGGGTCTATATGGTAATGAAAAACTGTTTTTT
>NA|NA|TRBJ1-2|TRBV4-1
CASSRGGSENYGYTF
TGCGCCAGCAGCCGCGGAGGTTCGGAAAACTATGGCTACACCTTC
>NA|TRBD2|TRBJ2-1|TRBV5-1
CASSSGLAHYNEQFF
TGCGCCAGCAGCTCGGGACTAGCGCACTACAATGAGCAGTTCTTC
>NA|NA|TRBJ1-5|TRBV19
CASSIRVNQPQHF
TGTGCCAGTAGTATAAGAGTTAATCAGCCCCAGCATTTT
>NA|TRBD1|TRBJ1-1|TRBV11-2
CASSSTGAGRANTEAFF
TGTGCCAGCAGCTCAACAGGGGCAGGGAGGGCGAACACTGAAGCTTTCTTT
>NA|NA|TRBJ1-2|TRBV6-5
CASTFRDGPYGYTF
TGTGCCAGCACTTTCCGGGACGGCCCCTATGGCTACACCTTC
>once|TRBD2|TRBJ2-2|TRBV19
CASSTPGRTSGHGELFF
TGTGCCAGTAGTACTCCCGGGCGGACTAGCGGGCACGGGGAGCTGTTTTTT
>NA|NA|TRBJ2-3|TRBV2
CASSEETWSPQYF
TGTGCCAGCAGTGAAGAGACATGGAGTCCGCAGTATTTT
>NA|NA|TRBJ2-1|TRBV7-2
CASSTRAGSSYNEQFF
TGTGCCAGCAGTACTAGGGCGGGGAGCTCCTACAATGAGCAGTTCTTC
>NA|TRBD2|TRBJ2-1|TRBV11-3
CASSPSGADEQFF
TGTGCCAGCAGCCCTAGCGGGGCGGATGAGCAGTTCTTC
>NA|NA|TRBJ2-7|TRBV27
CASSPDGRGRQYF
TGTGCCAGCAGTCCCGATGGGCGGGGACGGCAGTACTTC
>NA|NA|TRBJ2-7|TRBV18
CASSSSSYEQYF
TGTGCCAGCTCATCGAGCTCCTACGAGCAGTACTTC
>many|NA|TRBJ2-2|TRBV4-1
CASSPGLAYHPNTGELFF
TGCGCCAGCAGCCCAGGATTAGCGTATCACCCGAACACCGGGGAGCTGTTTTTT
>NA|NA|TRBJ1-2|TRBV15
CATSRGRGDYGYTF
TGTGCCACCAGCAGAGGCCGCGGGGACTATGGCTACACCTTC
>NA|NA|TRBJ1-5|TRBV7-9
CASSSRDGTRPQHF
TGTGCCAGCAGCTCGCGGGACGGTACTCGGCCCCAGCATTTT
>few|NA|TRBJ1-1|TRBV28
CASSTTMAFF
TGTGCCAGCAGTACCACCATGGCTTTCTTT
>NA|TRBD2|TRBJ2-2|TRBV11-2
CASSPSGTSTGELFF
TGTGCCAGCAGCCCAAGCGGGACTAGCACCGGGGAGCTGTTTTTT
>few|NA|TRBJ2-2|TRBV28
CASSLAQPTGELFF
TGTGCCAGCAGTTTAGCACAACCCACCGGGGAGCTGTTTTTT
>NA|NA|TRBJ1-5|TRBV6-5
CASSYGGHQPQHF
TGTGCCAGCAGTTACGGCGGACATCAGCCCCAGCATTTT
>once|NA|TRBJ2-7|TRBV5-1
CASSYQPVLGYEQYF
TGCGCCAGCAGCTACCAACCGGTGCTAGGCTACGAGCAGTACTTC
>NA|NA|TRBJ2-1|TRBV18
CASSPGPGFGDNEQFF
TGTGCCAGCTCACCGGGACCGGGTTTTGGGGACAATGAGCAGTTCTTC
>NA|NA|TRBJ2-4|TRBV6-1
CASRKGQSGNIQYF
TGTGCCAGCAGGAAAGGACAGTCGGGGAACATTCAGTACTTC
>NA|NA|TRBJ1-2|TRBV5-5
CASSLQSRDYGYTF
TGTGCCAGCAGCTTGCAGTCCAGGGACTATGGCTACACCTTC
>NA|NA|TRBJ1-3|TRBV19
CASSPRGDGNTIYF
TGTGCCAGTAGTCCACGTGGGGACGGAAACACCATATATTTT
>few|TRBD1|TRBJ2-1|TRBV11-1
CASSLLQKTGGSREQFF
TGTGCCAGCAGCTTGCTGCAAAAGACAGGGGGCTCCAGAGAGCAGTTCTTC
>NA|NA|TRBJ2-2|TRBV5-1
CASSLEGPTGELFF
TGCGCCAGCAGCTTGGAGGGGCCCACCGGGGAGCTGTTTTTT
>NA|NA|TRBJ2-3|TRBV4-1
CASSQDPLLWARTDTQYF
TGCGCCAGCAGCCAGGACCCCTTATTGTGGGCCCGCACAGATACGCAGTATTTT
>NA|NA|TRBJ1-1|TRBV5-1
CASRTLNTEAFF
TGCGCCAGCAGGACGCTTAACACTGAAGCTTTCTTT
>NA|NA|TRBJ1-2|TRBV27
CASSFAAGHGYTF
TGTGCCAGCAGTTTTGCGGCAGGGCATGGCTACACCTTC
>NA|NA|TRBJ2-7|TRBV7-2
CASSLGAGSYSYEQYF
TGTGCCAGCAGCTTAGGTGCCGGGAGTTACTCCTACGAGCAGTACTTC
>NA|TRBD2|TRBJ2-3|TRBV2
CASSRGTTTDTQYF
TGTGCCAGCAGTCGAGGGACTACGACAGATACGCAGTATTTT